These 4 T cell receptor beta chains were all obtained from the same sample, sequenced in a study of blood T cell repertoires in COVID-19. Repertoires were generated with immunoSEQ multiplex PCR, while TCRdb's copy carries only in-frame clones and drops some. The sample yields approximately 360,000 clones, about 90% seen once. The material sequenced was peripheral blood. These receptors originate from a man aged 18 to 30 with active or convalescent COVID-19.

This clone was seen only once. Written as DNA, the CDR3 is TGTGCCAGTAGTATCCTCGGAGACGGGTGGGACAATGAGCAGTTCTTC. As protein: CASSILGDGWDNEQFF. This chain joins TRBV19 and TRBJ2-1; unclear D gene. The CDR3 sequence is 16 residues long. CDR1 LNHDA and CDR2 SQIVND come from the germline V gene (reference sequence). V lost 3 bases and J lost 5, with 17 bases in between.

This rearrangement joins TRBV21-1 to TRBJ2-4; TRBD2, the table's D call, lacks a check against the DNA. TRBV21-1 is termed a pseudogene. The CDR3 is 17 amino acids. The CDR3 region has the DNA TGTGCCAGCAGCAGGGAGGCTAGCGGGCACCTCCAAAACATTCAGTACTTC. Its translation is CASSREASGHLQNIQYF.

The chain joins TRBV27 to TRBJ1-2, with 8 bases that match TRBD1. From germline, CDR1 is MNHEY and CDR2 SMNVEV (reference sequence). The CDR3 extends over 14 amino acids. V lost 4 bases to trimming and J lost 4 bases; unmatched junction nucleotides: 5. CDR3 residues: CASSWNRGSYGYTF. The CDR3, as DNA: TGTGCCAGCAGTTGGAACAGGGGGTCCTATGGCTACACCTTC.

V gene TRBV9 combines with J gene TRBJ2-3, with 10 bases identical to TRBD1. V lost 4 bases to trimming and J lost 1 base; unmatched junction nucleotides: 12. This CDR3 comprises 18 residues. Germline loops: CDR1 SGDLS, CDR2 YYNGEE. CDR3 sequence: CASSYTTGGGPGTDTQYF. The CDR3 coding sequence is TGTGCCAGCAGCTACACGACAGGGGGCGGTCCTGGCACAGATACGCAGTATTTT.